A selection of T cell receptor beta chains follows, all from one sample in a study of shared clonotypes between healthy human individuals. The repertoire was sequenced with immunoSEQ multiplex PCR; TCRdb's copy has only in-frame clones and lacks some. The sample has roughly 2,000,000 clones; about 93% are singletons. The sequenced sample was naive CD8+ T cells from PBMCs. The receptor source for this set is a man in his late teens or twenties in good health. Some clones in this sample may be carry-over from other donors' samples. Both conserved end residues are part of each CDR3. A D gene is named only where the DNA matches it firmly. Size tells how often a clone was seen (once, few, many) or the class of an expanded clone, and some rows leave it out.

cdr3_nt cdr3_aa j_call clone_size d_call v_call
TGTGCCAGCAGTTATTACGGGGGGCTCTTGTCCGGGGAGCTGTTTTTT CASSYYGGLLSGELFF TRBJ2-2 . . TRBV6-5
TGTGCCAGCAGCCAAGTCCACATCCGGGCCCGTACCTACGAGCAGTACTTC CASSQVHIRARTYEQYF TRBJ2-7 . . TRBV14
TGTGCCAGCAGCGCAGGGACAGGGGGCGGCGGTACTGAAGCTTTCTTT CASSAGTGGGGTEAFF TRBJ1-1 . TRBD1 TRBV9
TGTGCCAGCAGTTCTGCGGAATACAGCACAGATACGCAGTATTTT CASSSAEYSTDTQYF TRBJ2-3 once . TRBV6-5
TGCGCCAGCAGCCAAGCTAGCGGGAGAGCCTACGAGCAGTACTTC CASSQASGRAYEQYF TRBJ2-7 once TRBD2 TRBV4-1
TGTGCCAGCAGTTACCCGGGAGCCATTCGTATCTATGGCTACACCTTC CASSYPGAIRIYGYTF TRBJ1-2 . . TRBV6-5
TGTGCCAGCAGCTTTCACGAGGGCGAGCAGTACTTC CASSFHEGEQYF TRBJ2-7 . . TRBV7-9
TGTGCCAGCAGCTTAAAAGGGAGCGGGGCCCCGGGGTCCCAGTACTTC CASSLKGSGAPGSQYF TRBJ2-5 once TRBD2 TRBV13
TGTGCCATCACTCGGACTAGCCGGAGTTTAGAGCAGTTCTTC CAITRTSRSLEQFF TRBJ2-1 once TRBD2 TRBV6-1
TGTGCCAGCAGCCCTCCCTCGCGGATGGGGGAGCTGTTTTTT CASSPPSRMGELFF TRBJ2-2 few . TRBV7-9
TGTGCCAGCAGTTTATCCCCGAATGAGCAGTTCTTC CASSLSPNEQFF TRBJ2-1 . . TRBV27
TGCGCCAGCAGCCAAGATGTGAGGAGCGGCGCCGGGGAGCTGTTTTTT CASSQDVRSGAGELFF TRBJ2-2 . . TRBV4-1
TGTGCCAGTAGTATAGATGGGGGACAGGGAGATGAAAAACTGTTTTTT CASSIDGGQGDEKLFF TRBJ1-4 . TRBD1 TRBV19
TGCGCCAGCAGCTTGGAGACTAGCGACTACAATGAGCAGTTCTTC CASSLETSDYNEQFF TRBJ2-1 . TRBD2 TRBV5-1
TGTGCCAGTAGTATCTTGAGGGATAGCAATCAGCCCCAGCATTTT CASSILRDSNQPQHF TRBJ1-5 once . TRBV19
TGTGCCAGCATGGGACTAGCGGGAGGGGAGGCCAAAAACATTCAGTACTTC CASMGLAGGEAKNIQYF TRBJ2-4 . TRBD2 TRBV25-1
TGTGCCAGCAGCTTATGGCAGCCCATCGACTCCTACGAGCAGTACTTC CASSLWQPIDSYEQYF TRBJ2-7 . . TRBV7-9
TGTGCCAGCAGTCTCACTGCAGCGGGAATCACATACGAGCAGTACTTC CASSLTAAGITYEQYF TRBJ2-7 . TRBD2 TRBV28